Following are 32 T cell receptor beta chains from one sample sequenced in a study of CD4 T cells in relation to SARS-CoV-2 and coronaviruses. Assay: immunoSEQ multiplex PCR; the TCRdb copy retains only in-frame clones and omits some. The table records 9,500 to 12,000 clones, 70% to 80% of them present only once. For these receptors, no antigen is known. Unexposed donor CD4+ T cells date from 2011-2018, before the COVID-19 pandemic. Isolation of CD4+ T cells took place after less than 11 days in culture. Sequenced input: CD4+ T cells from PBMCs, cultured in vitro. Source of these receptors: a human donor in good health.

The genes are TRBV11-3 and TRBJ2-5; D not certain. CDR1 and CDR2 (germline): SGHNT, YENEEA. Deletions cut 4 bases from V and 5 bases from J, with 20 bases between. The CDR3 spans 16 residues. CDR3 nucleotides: TGTGCCAGCAGCTCTCTCCCTCTACGGGCTGGCGAGACCCAGTACTTC. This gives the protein CASSSLPLRAGETQYF.

CDR3 bases: TGCGCCAGCAGCTTGGAGCAGGGCGACTATGGCTACACCTTC. This gives the protein CASSLEQGDYGYTF. The V gene is TRBV5-1, the J gene TRBJ1-2; perhaps TRBD1 as D (5 bases). CDR1 and CDR2 from the germline V gene are SGHRS and YFSETQ. The CDR3 sequence is 14 residues long. The V end lost 0 bases, the J end lost 3 bases, and 9 bases lay between the germline ends.

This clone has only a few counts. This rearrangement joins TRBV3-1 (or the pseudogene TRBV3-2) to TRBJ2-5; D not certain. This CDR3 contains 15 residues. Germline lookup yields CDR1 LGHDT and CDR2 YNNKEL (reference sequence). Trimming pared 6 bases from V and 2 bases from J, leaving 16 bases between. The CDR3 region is CASRPAWVRQETQYF. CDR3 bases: TGTGCCAGCAGGCCAGCATGGGTCCGGCAAGAGACCCAGTACTTC.

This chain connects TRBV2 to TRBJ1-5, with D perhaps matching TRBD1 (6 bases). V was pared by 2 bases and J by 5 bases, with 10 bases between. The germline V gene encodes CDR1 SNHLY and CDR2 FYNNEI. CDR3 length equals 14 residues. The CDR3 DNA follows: TGTGCCAGCAGTGAAACGGACAGTTATCAGCCCCAGCATTTT. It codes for CASSETDSYQPQHF.

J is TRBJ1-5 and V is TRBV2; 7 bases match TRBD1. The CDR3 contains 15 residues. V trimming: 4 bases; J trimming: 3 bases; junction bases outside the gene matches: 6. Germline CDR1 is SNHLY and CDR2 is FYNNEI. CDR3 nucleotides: TGTGCCAGCAGTGGCCCGGGACAGATCAATCAGCCCCAGCATTTT. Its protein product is CASSGPGQINQPQHF.

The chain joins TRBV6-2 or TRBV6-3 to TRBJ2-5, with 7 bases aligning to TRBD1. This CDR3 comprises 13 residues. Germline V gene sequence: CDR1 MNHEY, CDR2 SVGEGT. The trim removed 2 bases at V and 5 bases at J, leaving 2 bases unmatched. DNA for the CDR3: TGTGCCAGCAGTTACGGACAGGCGGAGACCCAGTACTTC. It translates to CASSYGQAETQYF.

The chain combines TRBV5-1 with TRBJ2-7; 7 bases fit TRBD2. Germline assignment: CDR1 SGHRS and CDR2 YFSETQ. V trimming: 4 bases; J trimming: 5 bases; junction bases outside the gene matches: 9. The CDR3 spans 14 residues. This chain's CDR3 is CASSQGLIPDEQYF. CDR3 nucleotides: TGCGCCAGCAGCCAGGGACTAATTCCCGACGAGCAGTACTTC.

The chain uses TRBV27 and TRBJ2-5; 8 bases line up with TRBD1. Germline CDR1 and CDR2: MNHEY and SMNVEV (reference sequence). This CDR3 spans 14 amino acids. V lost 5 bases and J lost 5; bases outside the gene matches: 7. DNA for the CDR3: TGTGCCAGCAGTCCGACAGGGGCATGGGAGACCCAGTACTTC. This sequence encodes CASSPTGAWETQYF.

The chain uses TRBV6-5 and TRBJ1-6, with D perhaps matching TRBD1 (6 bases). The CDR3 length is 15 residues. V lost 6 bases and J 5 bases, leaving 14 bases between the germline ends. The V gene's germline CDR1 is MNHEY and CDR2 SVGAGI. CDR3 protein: CASRKGGEDNSPLHF. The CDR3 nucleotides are TGTGCCAGCAGGAAGGGGGGGGAAGATAATTCACCCCTCCACTTT.

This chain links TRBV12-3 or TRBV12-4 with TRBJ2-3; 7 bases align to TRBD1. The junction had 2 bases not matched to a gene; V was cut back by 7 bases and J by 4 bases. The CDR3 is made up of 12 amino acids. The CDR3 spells CASTQGADTQYF. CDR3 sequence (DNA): TGTGCCAGCACCCAGGGGGCAGATACGCAGTATTTT.

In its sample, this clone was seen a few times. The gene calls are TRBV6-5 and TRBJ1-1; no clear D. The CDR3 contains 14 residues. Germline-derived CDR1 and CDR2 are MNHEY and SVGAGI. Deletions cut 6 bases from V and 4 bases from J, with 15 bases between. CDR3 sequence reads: CASRSSGIGTEAFF. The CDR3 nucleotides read TGTGCCAGCAGATCCTCGGGGATTGGCACTGAAGCTTTCTTT.

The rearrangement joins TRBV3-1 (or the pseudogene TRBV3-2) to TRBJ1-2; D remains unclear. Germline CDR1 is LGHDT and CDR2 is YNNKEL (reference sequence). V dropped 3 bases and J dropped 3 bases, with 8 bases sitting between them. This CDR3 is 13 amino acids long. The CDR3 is CASSQRTDYGYTF. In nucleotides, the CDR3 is TGTGCCAGCAGCCAGAGGACGGACTATGGCTACACCTTC.

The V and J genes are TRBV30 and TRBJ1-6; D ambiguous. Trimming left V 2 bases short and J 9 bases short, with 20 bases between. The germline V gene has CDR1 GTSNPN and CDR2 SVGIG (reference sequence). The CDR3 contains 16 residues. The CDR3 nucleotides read TGTGCCTGGAGTCACTATACGGGGAGTGAGGGTTCACCCCTCCACTTT. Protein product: CAWSHYTGSEGSPLHF. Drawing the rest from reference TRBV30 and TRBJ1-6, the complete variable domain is SQTIHQWPATLVQPVGSPLSLECTVEGTSNPNLYWYRQAAGRGLQLLFYSVGIGQISSEVPQNLSASRPQDRQFILSSKKLLLSDSGFYLCAWSHYTGSEGSPLHFGNGTRLTVT.

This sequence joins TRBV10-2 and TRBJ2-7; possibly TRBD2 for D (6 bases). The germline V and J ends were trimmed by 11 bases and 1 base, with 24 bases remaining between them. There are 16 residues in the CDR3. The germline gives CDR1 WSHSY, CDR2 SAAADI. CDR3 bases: TGCGCCGTCATAGTCGGTACGGGACTCCGATCCTACGAGCAGTACTTC. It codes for CAVIVGTGLRSYEQYF.

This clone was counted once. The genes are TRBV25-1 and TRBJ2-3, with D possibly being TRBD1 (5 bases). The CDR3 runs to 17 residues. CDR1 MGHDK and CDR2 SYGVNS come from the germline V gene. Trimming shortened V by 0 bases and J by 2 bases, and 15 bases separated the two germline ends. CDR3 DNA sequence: TGTGCCAGCAGTGAATATAAGGGGAAAGGGGCCACAGATACGCAGTATTTT. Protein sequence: CASSEYKGKGATDTQYF.

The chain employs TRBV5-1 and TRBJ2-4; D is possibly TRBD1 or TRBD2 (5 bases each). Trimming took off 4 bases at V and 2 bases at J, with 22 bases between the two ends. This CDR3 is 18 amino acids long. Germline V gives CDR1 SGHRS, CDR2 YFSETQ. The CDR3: CASSGGAPGTFSKNIQYF. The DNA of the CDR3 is TGCGCCAGCAGCGGTGGGGCCCCAGGGACCTTTTCCAAAAACATTCAGTACTTC. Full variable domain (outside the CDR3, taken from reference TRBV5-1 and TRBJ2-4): KAGVTQTPRYLIKTRGQQVTLSCSPISGHRSVSWYQQTPGQGLQFLFEYFSETQRNKGNFPGRFSGRQFSNSRSEMNVSTLELGDSALYLCASSGGAPGTFSKNIQYFGAGTRLSVL.

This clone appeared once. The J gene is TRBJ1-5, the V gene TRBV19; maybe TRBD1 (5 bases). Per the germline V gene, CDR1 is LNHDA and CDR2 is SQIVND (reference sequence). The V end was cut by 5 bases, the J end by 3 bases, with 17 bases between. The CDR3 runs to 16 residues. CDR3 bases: TGTGCCAGTAGTTCATACGGGGGGAACATCAATCAGCCCCAGCATTTT. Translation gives CASSSYGGNINQPQHF. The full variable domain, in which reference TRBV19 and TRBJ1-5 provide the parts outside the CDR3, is DGGITQSPKYLFRKEGQNVTLSCEQNLNHDAMYWYRQDPGQGLRLIYYSQIVNDFQKGDIAEGYSVSREKKESFPLTVTSAQKNPTAFYLCASSSYGGNINQPQHFGDGTRLSIL.

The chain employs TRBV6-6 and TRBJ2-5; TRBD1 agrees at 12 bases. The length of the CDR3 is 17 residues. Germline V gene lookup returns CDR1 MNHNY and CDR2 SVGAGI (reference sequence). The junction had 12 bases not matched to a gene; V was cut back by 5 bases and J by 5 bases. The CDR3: CASSLTPGTGGRETQYF. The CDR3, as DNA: TGTGCCAGCAGTCTTACTCCCGGGACAGGGGGCAGGGAGACCCAGTACTTC.

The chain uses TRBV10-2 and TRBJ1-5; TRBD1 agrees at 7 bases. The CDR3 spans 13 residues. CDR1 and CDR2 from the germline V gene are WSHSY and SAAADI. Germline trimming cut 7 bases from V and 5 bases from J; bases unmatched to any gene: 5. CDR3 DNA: TGCGCCAGCACCGACAGGGTAGATCAGCCCCAGCATTTT. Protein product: CASTDRVDQPQHF.

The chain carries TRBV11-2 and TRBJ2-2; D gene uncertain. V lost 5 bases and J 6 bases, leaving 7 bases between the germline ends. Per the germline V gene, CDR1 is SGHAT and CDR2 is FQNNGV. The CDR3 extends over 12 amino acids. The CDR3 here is CASSVIPGELFF. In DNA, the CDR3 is TGTGCCAGCAGCGTGATTCCCGGGGAGCTGTTTTTT.

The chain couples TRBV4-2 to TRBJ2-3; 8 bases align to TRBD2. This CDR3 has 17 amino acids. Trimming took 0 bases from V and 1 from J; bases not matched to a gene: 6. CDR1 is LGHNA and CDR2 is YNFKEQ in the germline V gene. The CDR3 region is CASSQEGVSGGTDTQYF. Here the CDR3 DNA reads TGTGCCAGCAGCCAAGAGGGGGTTAGCGGGGGCACAGATACGCAGTATTTT.

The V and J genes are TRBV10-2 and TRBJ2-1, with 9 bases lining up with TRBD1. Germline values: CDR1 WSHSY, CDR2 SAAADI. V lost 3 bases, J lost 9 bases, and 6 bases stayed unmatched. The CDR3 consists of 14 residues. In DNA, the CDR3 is TGCGCCAGCAGTGACCAGGCGGACAGGGGTGAGCAGTTCTTC. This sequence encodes CASSDQADRGEQFF.

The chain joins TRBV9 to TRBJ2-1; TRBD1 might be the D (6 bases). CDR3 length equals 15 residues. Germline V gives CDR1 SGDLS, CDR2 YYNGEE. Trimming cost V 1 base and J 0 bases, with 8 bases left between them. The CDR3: CASSVRQASYNEQFF. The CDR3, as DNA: TGTGCCAGCAGCGTAAGACAGGCCTCCTACAATGAGCAGTTCTTC.

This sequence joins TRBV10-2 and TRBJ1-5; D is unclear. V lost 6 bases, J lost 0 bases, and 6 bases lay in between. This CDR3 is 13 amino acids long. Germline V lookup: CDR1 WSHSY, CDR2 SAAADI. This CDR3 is CASRGNSNQPQHF. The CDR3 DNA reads TGCGCCAGCAGGGGTAATAGCAATCAGCCCCAGCATTTT.

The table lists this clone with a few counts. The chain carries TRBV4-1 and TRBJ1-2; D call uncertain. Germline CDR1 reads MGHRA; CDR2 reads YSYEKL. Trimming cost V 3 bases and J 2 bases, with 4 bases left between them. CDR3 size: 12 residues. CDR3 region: CASSQGNYGYTF. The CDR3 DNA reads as TGCGCCAGCAGCCAGGGCAACTATGGCTACACCTTC.

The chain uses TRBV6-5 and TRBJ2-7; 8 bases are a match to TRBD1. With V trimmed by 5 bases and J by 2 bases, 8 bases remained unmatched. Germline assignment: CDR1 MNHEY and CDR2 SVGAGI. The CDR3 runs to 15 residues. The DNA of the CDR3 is TGTGCCAGCAGTCCAAGGACAGGGCTGACCTACGAGCAGTACTTC. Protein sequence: CASSPRTGLTYEQYF.

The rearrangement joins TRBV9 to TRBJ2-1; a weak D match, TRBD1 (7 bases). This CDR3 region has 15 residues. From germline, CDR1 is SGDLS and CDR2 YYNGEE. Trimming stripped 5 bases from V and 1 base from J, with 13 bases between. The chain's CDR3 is CASSGGGQSYNEQFF. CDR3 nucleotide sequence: TGTGCCAGCAGTGGAGGGGGCCAGTCCTACAATGAGCAGTTCTTC.

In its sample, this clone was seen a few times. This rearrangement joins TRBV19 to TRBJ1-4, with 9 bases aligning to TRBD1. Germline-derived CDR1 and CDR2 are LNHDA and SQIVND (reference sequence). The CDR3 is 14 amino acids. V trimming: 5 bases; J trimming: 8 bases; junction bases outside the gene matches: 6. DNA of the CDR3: TGTGCCAGTAGTGAGGGGACAGGGATGGAAAAACTGTTTTTT. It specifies CASSEGTGMEKLFF.

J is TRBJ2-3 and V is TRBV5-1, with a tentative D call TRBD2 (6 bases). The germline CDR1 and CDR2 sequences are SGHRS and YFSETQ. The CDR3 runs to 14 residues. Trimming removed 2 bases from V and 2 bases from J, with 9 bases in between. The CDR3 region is CASSFTRDTDTQYF. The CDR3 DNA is TGCGCCAGCAGCTTCACGCGGGACACAGATACGCAGTATTTT.

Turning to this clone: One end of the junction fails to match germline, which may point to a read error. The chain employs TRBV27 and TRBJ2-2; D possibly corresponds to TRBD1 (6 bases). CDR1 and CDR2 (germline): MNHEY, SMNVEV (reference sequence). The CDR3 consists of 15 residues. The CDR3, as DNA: TGTGCCAGTAGTTTGCGGGCAGGGGTAACCGGGGAGCTGTTTTTT. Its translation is CASSLRAGVTGELFF.

This CDR3 is CASCPSGANVLTF. The CDR3 coding sequence is TGTGCCAGCTGTCCCTCTGGGGCCAACGTCCTGACTTTC. The V gene is TRBV27, the J gene TRBJ2-6; no clear D. Germline V gene lookup returns CDR1 MNHEY and CDR2 SMNVEV (reference sequence). The CDR3 totals 13 residues. Trimming left V 8 bases short and J 0 bases short, with 5 bases between.

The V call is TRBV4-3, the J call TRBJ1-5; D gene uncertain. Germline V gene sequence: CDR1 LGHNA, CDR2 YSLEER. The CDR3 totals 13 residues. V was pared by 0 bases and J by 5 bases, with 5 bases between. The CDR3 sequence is CASSQEVDQPQHF. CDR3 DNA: TGCGCCAGCAGCCAAGAGGTAGATCAGCCCCAGCATTTT.